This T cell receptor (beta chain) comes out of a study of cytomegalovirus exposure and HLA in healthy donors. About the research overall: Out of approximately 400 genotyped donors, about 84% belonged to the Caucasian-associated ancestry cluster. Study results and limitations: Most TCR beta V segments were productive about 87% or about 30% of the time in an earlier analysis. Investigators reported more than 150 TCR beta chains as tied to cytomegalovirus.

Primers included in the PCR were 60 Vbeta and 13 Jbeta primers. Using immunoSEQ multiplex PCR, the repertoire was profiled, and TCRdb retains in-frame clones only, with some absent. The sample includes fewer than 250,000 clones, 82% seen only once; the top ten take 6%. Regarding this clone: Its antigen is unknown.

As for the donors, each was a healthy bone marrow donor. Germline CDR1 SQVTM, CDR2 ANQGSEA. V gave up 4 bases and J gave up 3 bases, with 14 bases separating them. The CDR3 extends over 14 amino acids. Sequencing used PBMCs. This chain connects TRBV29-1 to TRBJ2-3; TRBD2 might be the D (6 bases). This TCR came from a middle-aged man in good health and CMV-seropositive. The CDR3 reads CSVVWEAETDTQYF. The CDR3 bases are TGCAGCGTTGTGTGGGAGGCCGAGACAGATACGCAGTATTTT.